Each of the 16 T cell receptor beta chains below was sequenced from the same sample in a study of Ad26.COV2.S vaccination and SARS-CoV-2 variants. This table comes from immunoSEQ multiplex PCR, and its TCRdb copy is limited to in-frame clones, with some not included. The sample includes 400,000 to 500,000 clones, more than 75% seen only once; the top ten take about 3.6%. The treatment was: 15 to 20 received Ad26.COV2.S at low or high dose, single or two shots; a few received placebo; per-sample allocation not given. Repertoires come from day 63 after the first vaccine or placebo injection. The source material was peripheral blood, sampled in a trial of Ad26.COV2.S vaccine versus placebo. These receptors originate from a person aged 18-65 years who received the Ad26.COV2.S COVID-19 vaccine or a placebo.

This clone appeared once. This chain joins TRBV11-2 and TRBJ1-1; the D is unclear. The V gene lost 0 bases and the J gene lost 6 bases, with 5 bases spanning the gap. Germline V CDR1 and CDR2: SGHAT, FQNNGV. The CDR3 is 12 amino acids. The CDR3 nucleotides are TGTGCCAGCAGCTTAGAGTTTGCTGAAGCTTTCTTT. Amino acid sequence: CASSLEFAEAFF.

In its sample, this clone was seen a few times. The genes are TRBV2 and TRBJ2-5; D possibly corresponds to TRBD1 (5 bases). The germline gives CDR1 SNHLY, CDR2 FYNNEI. V gave up 6 bases and J gave up 2 bases, with 10 bases separating them. The CDR3 is made up of 13 amino acids. The CDR3, as DNA: TGTGCCAGCAGGGATGACAGACAAGAGACCCAGTACTTC. It encodes CASRDDRQETQYF.

This chain uses TRBV29-1 with TRBJ1-2, with D unclear. The CDR3 has 14 amino acids. Trimming removed 2 bases from V and 4 bases from J, with 14 bases in between. CDR1 is SQVTM, CDR2 ANQGSEA, per germline. The CDR3 nucleotides read TGCAGCGTTGAATCGGCAGGTTTGGGCTATGGCTACACCTTC. It translates to CSVESAGLGYGYTF.

The J gene is TRBJ1-6, the V gene TRBV5-5, with D perhaps matching TRBD1 (6 bases). The ends were cut back, 0 bases at V and 7 bases at J, with 11 bases in the middle. In germline, CDR1 is SGHKS, CDR2 YYEKEE (reference sequence). The CDR3 has 15 amino acids. The CDR3 spells CASSLGQGLNSPLHF. CDR3 in DNA: TGTGCCAGCAGCTTGGGTCAGGGGCTAAATTCACCCCTCCACTTT.

The chain links TRBV9 to TRBJ2-7; D not resolved. The CDR3 is made up of 13 amino acids. In germline, CDR1 is SGDLS, CDR2 YYNGEE. V was trimmed by 1 base and J by 4 bases, leaving 9 bases between them. The CDR3 region has the DNA TGTGCCAGCAGCGTAAGGGAAGGGTACGAGCAGTACTTC. Translated: CASSVREGYEQYF.

The V call is TRBV5-1, the J call TRBJ1-1, with 7 bases matching TRBD1. The CDR3 contains 17 residues. V was clipped by 0 bases and J by 1 base; unmatched bases: 9. Germline CDR1 and CDR2: SGHRS and YFSETQ. The CDR3 DNA is TGCGCCAGCAGCTTGGGCTACCGGGACAGTACGAACACTGAAGCTTTCTTT. Translation gives CASSLGYRDSTNTEAFF.

Concerning this clone itself: The junction departs from the called germline gene at one end, perhaps through a read error. The chain recombines TRBV7-7 with TRBJ1-5; no clear D gene. Looked up from germline, CDR1 is SSHAT and CDR2 is FNYEAQ (reference sequence). The CDR3 contains 13 residues. This CDR3 is CASSLDSNQPQHF. The DNA of the CDR3 is TGTGCTAGCAGCCTCGATAGCAATCAGCCCCAGCATTTT.

This chain connects TRBV3-1 (or the pseudogene TRBV3-2) to TRBJ2-7; possible D gene TRBD1, 6 bases. Germline loops: CDR1 LGHDT, CDR2 YNNKEL (reference sequence). V was clipped by 4 bases and J by 7 bases, with 29 bases between them. There are 18 residues in the CDR3. CDR3 coding DNA: TGTGCCAGCAGCCGCAACTTCGGACCAGGGGCCAACTTGAGGGAGCAGTACTTC. It specifies CASSRNFGPGANLREQYF.

This clone was found a few times. V gene TRBV28 combines with J gene TRBJ1-1; a possible D gene is TRBD1 (5 bases). Germline V CDR1 and CDR2: MDHEN, SYDVKM. V lost 7 bases and J 2 bases, leaving 14 bases between the germline ends. The CDR3 contains 14 residues. The CDR3: CASIVRGDNTEAFF. The CDR3 DNA reads as TGTGCCAGCATCGTGCGGGGGGACAACACTGAAGCTTTCTTT.

This chain links TRBV5-1 with TRBJ1-4; D gene uncertain. V was cut by 0 bases and J by 7 bases, with 10 bases left in between. The V gene's germline CDR1 is SGHRS and CDR2 YFSETQ. This CDR3 spans 14 amino acids. In nucleotides, the CDR3 is TGCGCCAGCAGCTTGGTAATGGACGGTGAAAAACTGTTTTTT. Its protein product is CASSLVMDGEKLFF. Complete variable domain (other parts from reference TRBV5-1 and TRBJ1-4): KAGVTQTPRYLIKTRGQQVTLSCSPISGHRSVSWYQQTPGQGLQFLFEYFSETQRNKGNFPGRFSGRQFSNSRSEMNVSTLELGDSALYLCASSLVMDGEKLFFGSGTQLSVL.

The chain couples TRBV4-3 to TRBJ2-3; D perhaps matches TRBD1 (6 bases). Germline CDR1 LGHNA, CDR2 YSLEER. Trimming pared 1 base from V and 2 bases from J, leaving 10 bases between. The CDR3 spans 15 residues. The CDR3 region is CASSQGGGDTDTQYF. CDR3 in DNA: TGCGCCAGCAGCCAAGGAGGGGGAGACACAGATACGCAGTATTTT.

The J gene is TRBJ1-6, the V gene TRBV3-1 (or the pseudogene TRBV3-2); the D gene is possibly TRBD1 (5 bases). Deletions cut 3 bases from V and 9 bases from J, with 9 bases between. In germline, CDR1 is LGHDT, CDR2 YNNKEL (reference sequence). The CDR3 covers 13 residues. CDR3 DNA sequence: TGTGCCAGCAGCCAGGGGGAGACTTCACCCCTCCACTTT. As protein: CASSQGETSPLHF.

The chain recombines TRBV7-2 with TRBJ1-1; D is perhaps TRBD1 (5 bases). The CDR3 extends over 14 amino acids. V was shortened by 0 bases and J by 5 bases, with 10 bases between the two germline ends. CDR1 is SGHTA and CDR2 is FQGNSA in the germline V gene. CDR3 bases: TGTGCCAGCAGCTTAGCAGGGGTTCTGACTGAAGCTTTCTTT. Protein sequence: CASSLAGVLTEAFF. The complete variable domain, with remaining parts taken from reference TRBV7-2 and TRBJ1-1, reads GAGVSQSPSNKVTEKGKDVELRCDPISGHTALYWYRQSLGQGLEFLIYFQGNSAPDKSGLPSDRFSAERTGGSVSTLTIQRTQQEDSAVYLCASSLAGVLTEAFFGQGTRLTVV.

The chain couples TRBV19 to TRBJ1-1; 9 bases match TRBD1. The CDR3 has 15 amino acids. From germline, CDR1 is LNHDA and CDR2 SQIVND (reference sequence). V lost 6 bases to trimming and J lost 1 base; unmatched junction nucleotides: 6. CDR3 in DNA: TGTGCCAGTAGAACAGGGGGCGACGGGAACACTGAAGCTTTCTTT. This encodes CASRTGGDGNTEAFF.

In nucleotides, the CDR3 is TGTGCCAGCAGTTTTTTCAGGAACACTGAAGCTTTCTTT. Translation: CASSFFRNTEAFF. The rearrangement uses TRBV12-3 or TRBV12-4 and TRBJ1-1; no clear D. CDR3 length: 13 amino acids. Deletions cut 3 bases from V and 1 base from J, with 6 bases between.

V is TRBV7-9 and J is TRBJ2-1; unclear D gene. V lost 1 base to trimming and J lost 7 bases, with 8 bases between them. Per the germline V gene, CDR1 is SEHNR and CDR2 is FQNEAQ (reference sequence). The CDR3 has 13 residues. The CDR3 loop is CASSLEAVNEQFF. The CDR3 DNA follows: TGTGCCAGCAGCTTAGAGGCGGTTAATGAGCAGTTCTTC.